These 32 T cell receptor beta chains share one sample of origin, sequenced in a study of blood T cell repertoires in COVID-19. Clones were sequenced by immunoSEQ multiplex PCR, and TCRdb holds only the in-frame ones, with some missing. The sample gives roughly 150,000 clones, 65% to 85% of which show up once; approximately 11% is in the top ten. Specimen: peripheral blood. Receptors originate from a man aged 70-80 years with active or convalescent COVID-19.

The chain combines TRBV7-2 with TRBJ2-1; D may be TRBD1 (5 bases). The germline gives CDR1 SGHTA, CDR2 FQGNSA. The CDR3 contains 16 residues. V was shortened by 5 bases and J by 2 bases, with 16 bases between the two germline ends. CDR3 in amino acids: CASSHPGSRAYNEQFF. The CDR3, as DNA: TGTGCCAGCAGCCATCCCGGTAGCAGGGCCTACAATGAGCAGTTCTTC.

The rearrangement uses TRBV7-2 and TRBJ2-7; possibly TRBD1 for D (6 bases). V shed 4 bases and J shed 0 bases, with 13 bases lying between them. This CDR3 has 15 residues. Per the germline V gene, CDR1 is SGHTA and CDR2 is FQGNSA. Here the CDR3 DNA reads TGTGCCAGCAGCTGGGGACAACTTAGCTCCTACGAGCAGTACTTC. This translates into CASSWGQLSSYEQYF. Complete variable domain (other parts from reference TRBV7-2 and TRBJ2-7): GAGVSQSPSNKVTEKGKDVELRCDPISGHTALYWYRQSLGQGLEFLIYFQGNSAPDKSGLPSDRFSAERTGGSVSTLTIQRTQQEDSAVYLCASSWGQLSSYEQYFGPGTRLTVT.

This sequence joins TRBV2 and TRBJ2-5, with D possibly TRBD2 on 6 matching bases. The CDR3 covers 14 residues. Trimming pared 1 base from V and 1 base from J, leaving 7 bases between. CDR1 is SNHLY, CDR2 FYNNEI, per germline. In nucleotides, the CDR3 is TGTGCCAGCAGTGAAGGGGAGGCCCAAGAGACCCAGTACTTC. Residues: CASSEGEAQETQYF.

The J gene is TRBJ2-7, the V gene TRBV19, with 10 bases that match TRBD1. Losses at the gene ends were 3 bases for V and 2 bases for J; bases not matched to a gene: 7. CDR3 length: 16 amino acids. The germline CDR1 and CDR2 sequences are LNHDA and SQIVND (reference sequence). As DNA, the CDR3 is TGTGCCAGTAGTATTGGGACAGGGGCGGGGACCTACGAGCAGTACTTC. Translation: CASSIGTGAGTYEQYF.

V and J are TRBV7-2 and TRBJ2-3, with unresolved D. Per the germline V gene, CDR1 is SGHTA and CDR2 is FQGNSA. Trimming took off 6 bases at V and 6 bases at J, with 13 bases between the two ends. This CDR3 has 13 amino acids. CDR3 residues: CASSSSFEDTQYF. In DNA, the CDR3 is TGTGCCAGCAGTTCCTCTTTTGAGGATACGCAGTATTTT.

This rearrangement joins TRBV5-4 to TRBJ1-2; 7 nucleotides align to TRBD1. There are 14 residues in the CDR3. Trimming removed 0 bases from V and 4 bases from J; junction bases left unmatched: 3. The germline V gene encodes CDR1 SGHNT and CDR2 YYREEE (reference sequence). CDR3 sequence: CASSLDRGGYGYTF. The CDR3 DNA sequence: TGTGCCAGCAGCTTGGACAGGGGAGGCTATGGCTACACCTTC.

This clone has a handful of counts. The chain links TRBV7-9 to TRBJ2-7; 7 bases are shared with TRBD2. The CDR3 covers 15 residues. The V gene's germline CDR1 is SEHNR and CDR2 FQNEAQ (reference sequence). Trimming removed 5 bases from V and 5 bases from J; junction bases left unmatched: 12. CDR3 in amino acids: CASSRSLGRRDEQYF. The CDR3 nucleotides read TGTGCCAGCAGCCGCAGTCTCGGGAGGCGGGACGAGCAGTACTTC.

The CDR3 DNA sequence: TGCGCCAGCAGCCCTGTTGAGGGGGCAACATACGAGCAGTACTTC. It is translated as CASSPVEGATYEQYF. This sequence joins TRBV4-3 and TRBJ2-7, with 7 bases identical to TRBD1. CDR1 is LGHNA and CDR2 is YSLEER in the germline V gene. The ends lost 4 bases at V and 4 bases at J; junction bases unmatched: 10. The length of the CDR3 is 15 residues.

This rearrangement joins TRBV19 to TRBJ1-2; 7 bases are shared with TRBD1. The junction had 6 bases not matched to a gene; V was cut back by 2 bases and J by 3 bases. Germline lookup yields CDR1 LNHDA and CDR2 SQIVND (reference sequence). The CDR3 runs 15 residues. The CDR3 region has the DNA TGTGCCAGTAGTATAAAAGGGGGCGCAGACTATGGCTACACCTTC. Its translation: CASSIKGGADYGYTF.

The chain employs TRBV19 and TRBJ2-2; 7 bases map to TRBD1. V trimming: 5 bases; J trimming: 6 bases; junction bases outside the gene matches: 6. Germline loops: CDR1 LNHDA, CDR2 SQIVND (reference sequence). The CDR3 contains 14 residues. The CDR3 nucleotides are TGTGCCAGTAGTGCCCGACAGGGTGCCGGGGAGCTGTTTTTT. Translation gives CASSARQGAGELFF.

The chain combines TRBV11-2 with TRBJ1-4, with 10 bases that match TRBD1. With 5 bases clipped from V and 7 bases from J, the junction kept 7 bases outside the gene matches. Per germline, CDR1 SGHAT and CDR2 FQNNGV. The CDR3 runs 15 residues. The DNA for the CDR3 is TGTGCCAGCAGCCTACGACAGGGGGCGGGTGAAAAACTGTTTTTT. Protein: CASSLRQGAGEKLFF.

The chain is built from TRBV19 and TRBJ1-2; 8 bases are a match to TRBD1. This CDR3 is built from 12 residues. Germline V gene data show CDR1 as LNHDA and CDR2 as SQIVND (reference sequence). V was clipped by 6 bases and J by 8 bases; unmatched bases: 5. For the CDR3, the DNA is TGTGCCAGTAGCCGACAGGGGCCGGGCTACACCTTC. This sequence encodes CASSRQGPGYTF.

The rearrangement joins TRBV19 to TRBJ1-4; 8 nucleotides match TRBD1. Germline values: CDR1 LNHDA, CDR2 SQIVND (reference sequence). V shed 3 bases, J shed 6 bases, and the junction held 12 bases outside the gene matches. This CDR3 contains 17 residues. In DNA, the CDR3 is TGTGCCAGTAGTATGGGCGGACGACAGGGGAGAGATGAAAAACTGTTTTTT. It translates to CASSMGGRQGRDEKLFF. Variable domain in full (rest from reference TRBV19 and TRBJ1-4): DGGITQSPKYLFRKEGQNVTLSCEQNLNHDAMYWYRQDPGQGLRLIYYSQIVNDFQKGDIAEGYSVSREKKESFPLTVTSAQKNPTAFYLCASSMGGRQGRDEKLFFGSGTQLSVL.

The chain has TRBV18 and TRBJ2-1; D is perhaps TRBD2 (6 bases). CDR1 and CDR2 (germline): KGHSH, LQKENI. Trimming removed 5 bases at V and 10 bases at J, with 24 bases between. The CDR3 is 16 amino acids. In DNA form, the CDR3 reads TGTGCCAGCTCATTCCCCCGGGACTCCATCATCGGGGAGCAGTTCTTC. This gives the protein CASSFPRDSIIGEQFF.

This clone appeared a single time. This sequence joins TRBV19 and TRBJ1-2, with 9 bases aligning to TRBD1. The V gene end was trimmed by 0 bases and the J gene end by 3 bases; junction bases not matched to a gene: 11. Germline V gene sequence: CDR1 LNHDA, CDR2 SQIVND (reference sequence). This CDR3 is 18 amino acids long. The CDR3 reads CASSIDYVLGQGHYGYTF. The DNA of the CDR3 is TGTGCCAGTAGTATAGATTACGTGTTAGGACAGGGGCACTATGGCTACACCTTC.

In this sample, this clone turned up a few times. This chain joins TRBV5-4 and TRBJ2-7; D may be TRBD2 (6 bases). V gave up 6 bases and J gave up 4 bases, with 14 bases separating them. Per germline, CDR1 SGHNT and CDR2 YYREEE (reference sequence). This CDR3 has 13 residues. CDR3 sequence: CASTRDFIYEQYF. The CDR3 coding sequence is TGTGCCAGCACCCGGGACTTCATTTACGAGCAGTACTTC.

The chain links TRBV7-3 to TRBJ2-7; D unresolved. Germline lookup yields CDR1 SGHTA and CDR2 FQGTGA. This CDR3 spans 16 amino acids. Trimming shortened V by 5 bases and J by 2 bases, and 19 bases separated the two germline ends. CDR3 in DNA: TGTGCCAGCAGCCCCAATGGGCCCCTAAGCACCTACGAGCAGTACTTC. Translated, it gives CASSPNGPLSTYEQYF.

The V call is TRBV27, the J call TRBJ2-1, with 12 bases fitting TRBD2. CDR3 length: 13 residues. The ends lost 4 bases at V and 12 bases at J; junction bases unmatched: 4. The germline gives CDR1 MNHEY, CDR2 SMNVEV (reference sequence). Here the CDR3 DNA reads TGTGCCAGCAGTTCTGAACTAGCGGGGGGGCAGTTCTTC. Its translation: CASSSELAGGQFF.

V usage is TRBV5-1 and J usage is TRBJ2-1, with a tentative D call TRBD2 (6 bases). CDR3 length equals 15 residues. In germline, CDR1 is SGHRS, CDR2 YFSETQ. The V gene lost 3 bases and the J gene lost 10 bases, with 20 bases spanning the gap. DNA of the CDR3: TGCGCCAGCAGCTCGACCACCGAGCTCCGGGGGGAGCAGTTCTTC. Its protein product is CASSSTTELRGEQFF. The complete variable domain, with remaining parts taken from reference TRBV5-1 and TRBJ2-1, reads KAGVTQTPRYLIKTRGQQVTLSCSPISGHRSVSWYQQTPGQGLQFLFEYFSETQRNKGNFPGRFSGRQFSNSRSEMNVSTLELGDSALYLCASSSTTELRGEQFFGPGTRLTVL.

The J gene is TRBJ2-5, the V gene TRBV4-3; D may be TRBD1 (6 bases). This CDR3 has 15 amino acids. V lost 4 bases and J lost 4, with 16 bases in between. Germline CDR1 LGHNA, CDR2 YSLEER. In DNA form, the CDR3 reads TGCGCCAGCAGCCGGACAGTTTATCGTGGAGAGACCCAGTACTTC. Translated, it gives CASSRTVYRGETQYF.

The chain joins TRBV5-1 to TRBJ2-1, with no clear D. Germline V CDR1 and CDR2: SGHRS, YFSETQ. CDR3 length: 14 residues. V was shortened by 4 bases and J by 0 bases, with 8 bases between the two germline ends. The CDR3 bases are TGCGCCAGCAGCGAAACAGTCTCCTACAATGAGCAGTTCTTC. This codes for CASSETVSYNEQFF.

The sample holds a few counts of this clone. This rearrangement joins TRBV6-6 to TRBJ1-5; TRBD1 matches 7 bases. Germline values: CDR1 MNHNY, CDR2 SVGAGI (reference sequence). The CDR3 runs 14 residues. With V trimmed by 2 bases and J by 7 bases, 5 bases remained unmatched. CDR3 in DNA: TGTGCCAGCAGTTACAGCGGGGGACAGCAGCCCCAGCATTTT. This sequence encodes CASSYSGGQQPQHF.

V gene TRBV9 combines with J gene TRBJ1-5; D unresolved. Trimming shortened V by 4 bases and J by 3 bases, and 11 bases separated the two germline ends. The CDR3 is 14 amino acids. Germline CDR1 and CDR2: SGDLS and YYNGEE. This chain's CDR3 is CASSSGPVNQPQHF. The CDR3 DNA follows: TGTGCCAGCAGCTCCGGTCCGGTCAATCAGCCCCAGCATTTT.

This chain uses TRBV9 with TRBJ2-2; TRBD1 aligns across 9 bases. The germline V gene has CDR1 SGDLS and CDR2 YYNGEE. J gave up 6 bases and V 4 bases, and 7 bases lay outside the gene matches. CDR3 length: 15 amino acids. CDR3 in DNA: TGTGCCAGCAGCCGGGACAGGGCTAGCGCCGGGGAGCTGTTTTTT. It translates to CASSRDRASAGELFF.

The rearrangement joins TRBV6-5 to TRBJ1-2; possible D gene TRBD1, 6 bases. CDR3 length: 15 residues. The V and J ends lost 2 bases and 6 bases respectively, with 16 bases between them. Germline-derived CDR1 and CDR2 are MNHEY and SVGAGI. The CDR3 sequence is CASSYRGSPGNGYTF. The CDR3 DNA follows: TGTGCCAGCAGTTACAGGGGGAGTCCCGGAAATGGCTACACCTTC.

This chain uses TRBV5-1 with TRBJ2-7; 8 bases map to TRBD1. Germline assignment: CDR1 SGHRS and CDR2 YFSETQ. V dropped 3 bases and J dropped 3; count of bases not matched to a gene: 8. The CDR3 is 15 amino acids. The CDR3 region has the DNA TGCGCCAGCAGCTCTCAGGGGGCCAACCTCTACGAGCAGTACTTC. Encoded protein: CASSSQGANLYEQYF.

This rearrangement joins TRBV10-3 to TRBJ1-1; D is perhaps TRBD1 (5 bases). This CDR3 comprises 15 residues. V shed 6 bases and J shed 0 bases, with 14 bases lying between them. Germline values: CDR1 ENHRY, CDR2 SYGVKD. This CDR3 reads CAISYRGGMNTEAFF. CDR3 nucleotides: TGTGCCATCAGCTACCGGGGGGGTATGAACACTGAAGCTTTCTTT.

The chain joins TRBV11-2 to TRBJ1-1; 9 nucleotides line up with TRBD1. CDR3 length equals 14 residues. V lost 5 bases and J lost 3; bases outside the gene matches: 4. Germline V gives CDR1 SGHAT, CDR2 FQNNGV. The CDR3 sequence is CASSPRQGDTEAFF. CDR3 in DNA: TGTGCCAGCAGCCCTCGACAGGGGGACACTGAAGCTTTCTTT.

The chain links TRBV9 to TRBJ2-3; 7 bases line up with TRBD2. The ends lost 4 bases at V and 0 bases at J; junction bases unmatched: 8. The CDR3 contains 16 residues. Germline-derived CDR1 and CDR2 are SGDLS and YYNGEE. CDR3 amino acids: CASSPLNGGSTDTQYF. For the CDR3, the DNA is TGTGCCAGCAGCCCCTTAAACGGGGGGAGCACAGATACGCAGTATTTT.

The rearrangement uses TRBV9 and TRBJ2-2; 8 nucleotides line up with TRBD1. V shed 2 bases, J shed 6 bases, and the junction held 6 bases outside the gene matches. This CDR3 is 15 amino acids long. Germline CDR1 reads SGDLS; CDR2 reads YYNGEE. For the CDR3, the DNA is TGTGCCAGCAGCGTTACAGGACAGGGTTCCGGGGAGCTGTTTTTT. Its translation is CASSVTGQGSGELFF.

CDR3 coding DNA: TGTGCCAGCAGTACCGAGCGGGAGGTGGGGGCCAAAAACATTCAGTACTTC. This gives the protein CASSTEREVGAKNIQYF. The rearrangement joins TRBV27 to TRBJ2-4; 9 nucleotides agree with TRBD2. CDR1 and CDR2 (germline): MNHEY, SMNVEV (reference sequence). This CDR3 has 17 residues. The V gene end was trimmed by 5 bases and the J gene end by 1 base; junction bases not matched to a gene: 9.

The chain carries TRBV5-8 and TRBJ2-5; 7 bases align to TRBD2. Germline CDR1 SGHTS, CDR2 YDEGEE. The V and J ends lost 1 base and 2 bases, in that order; junction bases with no gene match: 8. This CDR3 comprises 16 residues. CDR3 loop: CASSLLPSGAQETQYF. In DNA form, the CDR3 reads TGTGCCAGCAGCTTGCTACCGAGCGGGGCGCAAGAGACCCAGTACTTC.